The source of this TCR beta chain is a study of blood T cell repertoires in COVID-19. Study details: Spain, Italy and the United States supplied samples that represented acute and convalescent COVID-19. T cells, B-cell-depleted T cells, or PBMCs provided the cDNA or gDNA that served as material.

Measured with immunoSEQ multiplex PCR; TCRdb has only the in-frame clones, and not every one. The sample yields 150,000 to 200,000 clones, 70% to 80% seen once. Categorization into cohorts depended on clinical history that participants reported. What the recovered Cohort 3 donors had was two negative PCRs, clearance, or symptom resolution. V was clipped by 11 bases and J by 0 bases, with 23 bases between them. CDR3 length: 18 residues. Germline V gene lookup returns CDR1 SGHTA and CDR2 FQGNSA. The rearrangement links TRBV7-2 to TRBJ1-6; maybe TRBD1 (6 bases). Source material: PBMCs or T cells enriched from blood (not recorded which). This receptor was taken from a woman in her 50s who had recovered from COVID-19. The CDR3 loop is CAVQKEDRRSSYNSPLHF. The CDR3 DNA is TGTGCCGTCCAGAAAGAGGACAGAAGAAGCTCCTATAATTCACCCCTCCACTTT.